This entry lists 12 T cell receptor beta chains sequenced from one sample in a study of T cell changes during pregnancy in multiple sclerosis (dated by TCRdb to between 2018 and 2021). Library creation used the immunoSEQ multiplex PCR assay. TCRdb retrieved this table from immuneACCESS and kept in-frame rearrangements only. Not all clones are present; in checked studies, unresolved V genes account for under half, and no reason is known for the remainder. Present in this sample are about 60,000 clones, 85% to 95% of which were seen just once. The ten largest clones take up 0.75% to 0.95% of the sample. The sample in question was peripheral blood, obtained in the first trimester of pregnancy. These receptors originate from a female donor with multiple sclerosis, enrolled in a pregnancy study.

V is TRBV6-4 and J is TRBJ1-1; no definite D call. Germline V gene data show CDR1 as MRHNA and CDR2 as SNTAGT. The CDR3 is 13 amino acids. Trimming pared 3 bases from V and 5 bases from J, leaving 10 bases between. This chain's CDR3 is CASSEGRRTEAFF. Here the CDR3 DNA reads TGTGCCAGCAGTGAGGGTAGGCGGACTGAAGCTTTCTTT.

This clone occurred once. The CDR3 loop reads CASSPTRFGSRGEKLFF. CDR3 coding DNA: TGTGCCAGCAGCCCGACCCGGTTCGGTAGCCGAGGTGAAAAACTGTTTTTT. This sequence joins TRBV7-8 and TRBJ1-4; D is unclear. Trimming pared 5 bases from V and 7 bases from J, leaving 23 bases between. The CDR3 runs to 17 residues. In germline, CDR1 is SGHVS, CDR2 FQNEAQ.

The genes are TRBV27 and TRBJ1-6; possibly TRBD1 for D (5 bases). Trimming stripped 3 bases from V and 5 bases from J, with 14 bases between. The CDR3 length is 16 residues. Germline loops: CDR1 MNHEY, CDR2 SMNVEV (reference sequence). The CDR3 region is CASSLFQGLNNSPLHF. CDR3 DNA sequence: TGTGCCAGCAGTTTGTTTCAGGGATTGAATAATTCACCCCTCCACTTT.

This chain connects TRBV13 to TRBJ2-1; TRBD2 might be the D (6 bases). The V gene lost 0 bases and the J gene lost 7 bases, with 13 bases spanning the gap. Looked up from germline, CDR1 is PRHDT and CDR2 is FYEKMQ (reference sequence). The CDR3 is 15 residues long. CDR3 DNA sequence: TGTGCCAGCAGCTTAGGGTCTAGCGCGCCGAATGAGCAGTTCTTC. Its translation is CASSLGSSAPNEQFF.

CDR3 loop: CASSYLSGNTIYF. CDR3 DNA sequence: TGTGCCAGCAGTTACCTTTCTGGAAACACCATATATTTT. This sequence joins TRBV6-5 and TRBJ1-3; D gene uncertain. Trimming pared 2 bases from V and 1 base from J, leaving 3 bases between. CDR3 length equals 13 residues. Germline V lookup: CDR1 MNHEY, CDR2 SVGAGI.

The chain is built from TRBV6-5 and TRBJ1-2, with D perhaps matching TRBD1 (5 bases). Germline CDR1 and CDR2: MNHEY and SVGAGI. The V end lost 5 bases, the J end lost 6 bases, and 16 bases lay between the germline ends. The CDR3 totals 14 residues. The CDR3: CASSPLTGGDGYTF. The CDR3, as DNA: TGTGCCAGCAGTCCGCTGACGGGGGGAGATGGCTACACCTTC.

The chain links TRBV19 to TRBJ2-3; 12 nucleotides line up with TRBD1. From germline, CDR1 is LNHDA and CDR2 SQIVND (reference sequence). Trimming cost V 5 bases and J 2 bases; bases outside gene matches: 5. The CDR3 covers 16 residues. The CDR3 here is CASSGTGGFPTDTQYF. The CDR3 bases are TGTGCCAGTAGTGGGACAGGGGGCTTCCCCACAGATACGCAGTATTTT.

This clone was observed a single time. The J gene is TRBJ2-3, the V gene TRBV19; 8 nucleotides line up with TRBD1. Germline loops: CDR1 LNHDA, CDR2 SQIVND (reference sequence). The trim removed 0 bases at V and 2 bases at J, leaving 4 bases unmatched. The CDR3 covers 16 residues. CDR3 in amino acids: CASSIEGTGYTDTQYF. CDR3 DNA: TGTGCCAGTAGTATAGAAGGGACAGGCTACACAGATACGCAGTATTTT. The variable domain in full, with the rest retrieved from reference TRBV19 and TRBJ2-3, is DGGITQSPKYLFRKEGQNVTLSCEQNLNHDAMYWYRQDPGQGLRLIYYSQIVNDFQKGDIAEGYSVSREKKESFPLTVTSAQKNPTAFYLCASSIEGTGYTDTQYFGPGTRLTVL.

The rearrangement joins TRBV6-6 to TRBJ1-4, with D maybe TRBD1 (5 bases). Germline V gene lookup returns CDR1 MNHNY and CDR2 SVGAGI (reference sequence). Between the trimmed V and J ends, which lost 1 base and 8 bases, there was a span of 11 bases. The CDR3 contains 14 residues. CDR3 in amino acids: CASSYLGLGEKLFF. CDR3 nucleotide sequence: TGTGCCAGCAGTTACTTGGGACTGGGGGAAAAACTGTTTTTT.

This chain connects TRBV9 to TRBJ1-1; 9 bases align to TRBD1. This CDR3 is 17 amino acids long. Germline lookup yields CDR1 SGDLS and CDR2 YYNGEE. Trimming removed 3 bases from V and 1 base from J; junction bases left unmatched: 10. The CDR3 loop is CASSGSQGARRNTEAFF. The CDR3 DNA reads TGTGCCAGCAGCGGTTCACAGGGGGCGAGGCGGAACACTGAAGCTTTCTTT.

The V and J genes are TRBV7-6 and TRBJ2-1; TRBD2 matches 13 bases. Germline CDR1 and CDR2: SGHVS and FNYEAQ. The CDR3 has 17 amino acids. J gave up 6 bases and V 3 bases, and 8 bases lay outside the gene matches. This CDR3 reads CASSFLRLAGGPNEQFF. CDR3 sequence (DNA): TGTGCCAGCAGCTTTCTTAGACTAGCGGGGGGCCCCAATGAGCAGTTCTTC.

The V call is TRBV12-5, the J call TRBJ1-1; possible D gene TRBD1, 6 bases. CDR3 length: 14 amino acids. CDR1 LGHNT and CDR2 FRNRAP come from the germline V gene. The germline V and J ends were trimmed by 6 bases and 3 bases, with 14 bases remaining between them. The CDR3 DNA reads as TGTGCTAGTGGCTTCCACCAGGGGTACACTGAAGCTTTCTTT. Translating it yields CASGFHQGYTEAFF. The full variable domain, in which reference TRBV12-5 and TRBJ1-1 provide the parts outside the CDR3, is DARVTQTPRHKVTEMGQEVTMRCQPILGHNTVFWYRQTMMQGLELLAYFRNRAPLDDSGMPKDRFSAEMPDATLATLKIQPSEPRDSAVYFCASGFHQGYTEAFFGQGTRLTVV.